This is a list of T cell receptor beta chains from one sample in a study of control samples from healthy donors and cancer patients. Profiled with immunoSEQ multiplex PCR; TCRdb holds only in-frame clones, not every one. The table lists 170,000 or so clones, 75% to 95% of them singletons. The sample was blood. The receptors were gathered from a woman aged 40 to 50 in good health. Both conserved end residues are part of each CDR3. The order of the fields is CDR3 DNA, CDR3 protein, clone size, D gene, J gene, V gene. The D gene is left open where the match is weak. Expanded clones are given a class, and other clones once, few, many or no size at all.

CDR3nt: TGTGCCAGTACGAACTTGGGTCTTCAGAACAGAAGCACCATATATTTT
CDR3aa: CASTNLGLQNRSTIYF
abundance: once
d_gene: -
j_gene: TRBJ1-3
v_gene: TRBV19

CDR3nt: TGTGCCAGCAGCCAAGAGACCAGGCCCTATGGCTACACCTTC
CDR3aa: CASSQETRPYGYTF
abundance: -
d_gene: -
j_gene: TRBJ1-2
v_gene: TRBV3-1/TRBV3-2

CDR3nt: TGTGCCAGCAGCCCAGCGCGGGGTATCAATGAGCAGTTCTTC
CDR3aa: CASSPARGINEQFF
abundance: once
d_gene: -
j_gene: TRBJ2-1
v_gene: TRBV5-6

CDR3nt: TGCGCCAGGGGGGGTCATTACTACGAGCAGTACTTC
CDR3aa: CARGGHYYEQYF
abundance: -
d_gene: -
j_gene: TRBJ2-7
v_gene: TRBV10-1

CDR3nt: TGTGCCAGCAGCTTATCATACAACTCCTACGAGCAGTACTTC
CDR3aa: CASSLSYNSYEQYF
abundance: -
d_gene: -
j_gene: TRBJ2-7
v_gene: TRBV5-4

CDR3nt: TGCGCCAGCAGCTTGGGGTCACGGGATGAAAAACTGTTTTTT
CDR3aa: CASSLGSRDEKLFF
abundance: -
d_gene: -
j_gene: TRBJ1-4
v_gene: TRBV5-1

CDR3nt: TGTGCCAGTAGTAGTGGGACAGGTAATCAGCCCCAGCATTTT
CDR3aa: CASSSGTGNQPQHF
abundance: once
d_gene: TRBD1
j_gene: TRBJ1-5
v_gene: TRBV19

CDR3nt: TGTGCCAGCAGTTTAAACAGGGGCCCTCCCAATGAGCAGTTCTTC
CDR3aa: CASSLNRGPPNEQFF
abundance: -
d_gene: TRBD1
j_gene: TRBJ2-1
v_gene: TRBV27

CDR3nt: TGCGCCAGCAGCCCCGGGACCCTCTCTGGGGAGACCCAGTACTTC
CDR3aa: CASSPGTLSGETQYF
abundance: -
d_gene: -
j_gene: TRBJ2-5
v_gene: TRBV4-1

CDR3nt: TGTGCCAGCAGTAAAATACAGGGTAGCACAGATACGCAGTATTTT
CDR3aa: CASSKIQGSTDTQYF
abundance: once
d_gene: -
j_gene: TRBJ2-3
v_gene: TRBV2

CDR3nt: TGTGCCAGCACCCCGACAGGGGAAGGCAGGAAGCCCCAGCATTTT
CDR3aa: CASTPTGEGRKPQHF
abundance: -
d_gene: TRBD1
j_gene: TRBJ1-5
v_gene: TRBV28

CDR3nt: TGTGCCAGTAGTATTGCGGGGGGCAATCAGCCCCAGCATTTT
CDR3aa: CASSIAGGNQPQHF
abundance: few
d_gene: -
j_gene: TRBJ1-5
v_gene: TRBV19

CDR3nt: TGTGCCAGCTCACGGAACTTATATGACTACACCTTC
CDR3aa: CASSRNLYDYTF
abundance: -
d_gene: -
j_gene: TRBJ1-2
v_gene: TRBV7-9

CDR3nt: TGTGCCAGCAGCGCCCCGGTTGAGCAGTTCTTC
CDR3aa: CASSAPVEQFF
abundance: few
d_gene: -
j_gene: TRBJ2-1
v_gene: TRBV6-5

CDR3nt: TGTGCCAGCAGTCCGTCCGGGACGAGGAACTACGAGCAGTACTTC
CDR3aa: CASSPSGTRNYEQYF
abundance: -
d_gene: -
j_gene: TRBJ2-7
v_gene: TRBV27

CDR3nt: TGTGCCAGCAGCAGCCCTGCCAGCTCCTACGAGCAGTACTTC
CDR3aa: CASSSPASSYEQYF
abundance: -
d_gene: -
j_gene: TRBJ2-7
v_gene: TRBV3-1/TRBV3-2

CDR3nt: TGTGCCAGCACCGCCTTCTCGGGGACTAATGAAAAACTGTTTTTT
CDR3aa: CASTAFSGTNEKLFF
abundance: -
d_gene: -
j_gene: TRBJ1-4
v_gene: TRBV6-5

CDR3nt: TGCGCCAGCAGCGGCGGGCCTGCCTACAATGAGCAGTTCTTC
CDR3aa: CASSGGPAYNEQFF
abundance: -
d_gene: -
j_gene: TRBJ2-1
v_gene: TRBV5-1

CDR3nt: TGTGCCAGCTCACAATACAATGAGCAGTTCTTC
CDR3aa: CASSQYNEQFF
abundance: once
d_gene: -
j_gene: TRBJ2-1
v_gene: TRBV18

CDR3nt: TGTGCCAGCAAGGCCGACTATAATTCACCCCTCCACTTT
CDR3aa: CASKADYNSPLHF
abundance: -
d_gene: -
j_gene: TRBJ1-6
v_gene: TRBV6-6

CDR3nt: TGTGCCAGCAGCCCTAGCTGGCGCAATGAGCAGTTCTTC
CDR3aa: CASSPSWRNEQFF
abundance: -
d_gene: -
j_gene: TRBJ2-1
v_gene: TRBV2

CDR3nt: TGCGCCAGCAGCCAATCGGTCCATGAGCAGTTCTTC
CDR3aa: CASSQSVHEQFF
abundance: -
d_gene: -
j_gene: TRBJ2-1
v_gene: TRBV4-1

CDR3nt: TGTGCCAGCAGTTTTCAGGGGGAGGGAGAAAAACTGTTTTTT
CDR3aa: CASSFQGEGEKLFF
abundance: -
d_gene: TRBD1
j_gene: TRBJ1-4
v_gene: TRBV27

CDR3nt: TGTGCCAGCAGTTTATCCCAGCGGGGGGGCTCCTACAATGAGCAGTTCTTC
CDR3aa: CASSLSQRGGSYNEQFF
abundance: -
d_gene: TRBD2
j_gene: TRBJ2-1
v_gene: TRBV27

CDR3nt: TGTGCCAGCAGCCGGAACTACGAGCAGTACTTC
CDR3aa: CASSRNYEQYF
abundance: once
d_gene: -
j_gene: TRBJ2-7
v_gene: TRBV11-2

CDR3nt: TGCAGCGCACTGCGGGGTAGCGTTGACACTGAAGCTTTCTTT
CDR3aa: CSALRGSVDTEAFF
abundance: -
d_gene: -
j_gene: TRBJ1-1
v_gene: TRBV29-1

CDR3nt: TGTGCCAGCAGCGTAGGTGGCACAGATACGCAGTATTTT
CDR3aa: CASSVGGTDTQYF
abundance: -
d_gene: -
j_gene: TRBJ2-3
v_gene: TRBV9

CDR3nt: TGCAGTGCTATGGAGCTGTACGAGCAGTACTTC
CDR3aa: CSAMELYEQYF
abundance: -
d_gene: -
j_gene: TRBJ2-7
v_gene: TRBV20-1

CDR3nt: TGTGCCAGCAGTGAAGACGGCCCAGATACGCAGTATTTT
CDR3aa: CASSEDGPDTQYF
abundance: -
d_gene: -
j_gene: TRBJ2-3
v_gene: TRBV25-1

CDR3nt: TGCAGCGTTGATGATATTAGCGGGGGGGCCTCGGCAGATACGCAGTATTTT
CDR3aa: CSVDDISGGASADTQYF
abundance: -
d_gene: TRBD2
j_gene: TRBJ2-3
v_gene: TRBV29-1

CDR3nt: TGTGCCAGCAGTACACACCCAGGGGGGAAAGATGGCTACACCTTC
CDR3aa: CASSTHPGGKDGYTF
abundance: -
d_gene: TRBD1
j_gene: TRBJ1-2
v_gene: TRBV6-5

CDR3nt: TGCGCCAGCAGCTCGACCGGGACAGGGGACGAGACCCAGTACTTC
CDR3aa: CASSSTGTGDETQYF
abundance: -
d_gene: TRBD1
j_gene: TRBJ2-5
v_gene: TRBV5-1

CDR3nt: TGTGCCGCCCATCTTGGCCCTGAATATGATTCACCCCTCCACTTT
CDR3aa: CAAHLGPEYDSPLHF
abundance: -
d_gene: -
j_gene: TRBJ1-6
v_gene: TRBV24-1

CDR3nt: TGTGCCAGCAGTTCCCGGGACGGAGATCAGCCCCAGCATTTT
CDR3aa: CASSSRDGDQPQHF
abundance: -
d_gene: -
j_gene: TRBJ1-5
v_gene: TRBV2

CDR3nt: TGTGCCAGCAGCTTAGATGGGGGAAAGGTGAACACTGAAGCTTTCTTT
CDR3aa: CASSLDGGKVNTEAFF
abundance: once
d_gene: -
j_gene: TRBJ1-1
v_gene: TRBV11-2

CDR3nt: TGTGCCAGCAGCTTGGTCATGGGTGTGACTGAAGCTTTCTTT
CDR3aa: CASSLVMGVTEAFF
abundance: -
d_gene: -
j_gene: TRBJ1-1
v_gene: TRBV5-5

CDR3nt: TGTGCCAGCAGCCCCCGAAGAGGGGAACAAGAGACCCAGTACTTC
CDR3aa: CASSPRRGEQETQYF
abundance: -
d_gene: -
j_gene: TRBJ2-5
v_gene: TRBV9

CDR3nt: TGTGCCAGCAGCTGGGGGGATGGCGCTGAAGCTTTCTTT
CDR3aa: CASSWGDGAEAFF
abundance: -
d_gene: -
j_gene: TRBJ1-1
v_gene: TRBV13

CDR3nt: TGTGCCAGCAGCTCGCGGGGACTAGCGGACAATGAGCAGTTCTTC
CDR3aa: CASSSRGLADNEQFF
abundance: -
d_gene: TRBD2
j_gene: TRBJ2-1
v_gene: TRBV5-4

CDR3nt: TGTGCCAGCAGCTTGGTGGGGGAGGGAAACACTGAAGCTTTCTTT
CDR3aa: CASSLVGEGNTEAFF
abundance: medium-sized
d_gene: -
j_gene: TRBJ1-1
v_gene: TRBV5-4

CDR3nt: TGTGCCAGCAGCTTAGTTGGCACCTCCAGCACAGATACGCAGTATTTT
CDR3aa: CASSLVGTSSTDTQYF
abundance: -
d_gene: -
j_gene: TRBJ2-3
v_gene: TRBV7-2

CDR3nt: TGTGCCAGCAGCGAGACAGCTCGCGTAGATACGCAGTATTTT
CDR3aa: CASSETARVDTQYF
abundance: -
d_gene: -
j_gene: TRBJ2-3
v_gene: TRBV6-5

CDR3nt: TGTGCCAGCAGTTACTCGAACGTTGGCTACACCTTC
CDR3aa: CASSYSNVGYTF
abundance: -
d_gene: -
j_gene: TRBJ1-2
v_gene: TRBV6-5

CDR3nt: TGTGCCAGCAGCTTAGGCACAGGGTTAATCGATACGCAGTATTTT
CDR3aa: CASSLGTGLIDTQYF
abundance: few
d_gene: -
j_gene: TRBJ2-3
v_gene: TRBV7-9

CDR3nt: TGTGCCAGCAGCCAAGATCGGGGCGGCGGGGGGATAAATGAGCAGTTCTTC
CDR3aa: CASSQDRGGGGINEQFF
abundance: -
d_gene: TRBD2
j_gene: TRBJ2-1
v_gene: TRBV4-2

CDR3nt: TGTGCCAGCAGTGGTCAGTGGGGATTTGGCTGGGATTCACCCCTCCACTTT
CDR3aa: CASSGQWGFGWDSPLHF
abundance: once
d_gene: -
j_gene: TRBJ1-6
v_gene: TRBV2

CDR3nt: TGTGCCAGCAGCGCGGGACAGGGCCGTCAGCCCCAGCATTTT
CDR3aa: CASSAGQGRQPQHF
abundance: -
d_gene: TRBD1
j_gene: TRBJ1-5
v_gene: TRBV7-2

CDR3nt: TGTGCCAGCAGTTACTCGATTTCAGGCTACGAGCAGTACTTC
CDR3aa: CASSYSISGYEQYF
abundance: -
d_gene: -
j_gene: TRBJ2-7
v_gene: TRBV6-5

CDR3nt: TGTGCCAGCAGCTATGTTAATGAAAAACTGTTTTTT
CDR3aa: CASSYVNEKLFF
abundance: -
d_gene: -
j_gene: TRBJ1-4
v_gene: TRBV6-6

CDR3nt: TGTGCCAGCAGATCGGGACAGGGGTATGGCTACACCTTC
CDR3aa: CASRSGQGYGYTF
abundance: -
d_gene: TRBD1
j_gene: TRBJ1-2
v_gene: TRBV6-4

CDR3nt: TGTGCCAGCAGCCCCTCGGTTCGGGGGGGCGAAAAACTGTTTTTT
CDR3aa: CASSPSVRGGEKLFF
abundance: -
d_gene: -
j_gene: TRBJ1-4
v_gene: TRBV3-1/TRBV3-2

CDR3nt: TGTGCCAGCAGCCAAGACAGGGGTCCGGCTGAAGCTTTCTTT
CDR3aa: CASSQDRGPAEAFF
abundance: -
d_gene: TRBD1
j_gene: TRBJ1-1
v_gene: TRBV6-5

CDR3nt: TGTGCCAGCTCTACCACAGATACGCAGTATTTT
CDR3aa: CASSTTDTQYF
abundance: -
d_gene: -
j_gene: TRBJ2-3
v_gene: TRBV18

CDR3nt: TGTGCCACCGCGGCGGAGGGCTACGAGCAGTACTTC
CDR3aa: CATAAEGYEQYF
abundance: -
d_gene: -
j_gene: TRBJ2-7
v_gene: TRBV2

CDR3nt: TGTGCCAGCAGTGCCGAGATCAGCTACGAGCAGTACTTC
CDR3aa: CASSAEISYEQYF
abundance: -
d_gene: -
j_gene: TRBJ2-7
v_gene: TRBV2

CDR3nt: TGCGCCAGCAGCCAGAGGACAGACACAGATACGCAGTATTTT
CDR3aa: CASSQRTDTDTQYF
abundance: -
d_gene: -
j_gene: TRBJ2-3
v_gene: TRBV5-1

CDR3nt: TGTGCCACCAGCGGAGTTAAAGGGGGGATTGAGCCCCAGCATTTT
CDR3aa: CATSGVKGGIEPQHF
abundance: -
d_gene: -
j_gene: TRBJ1-5
v_gene: TRBV15

CDR3nt: TGCAGCGTTGAAAATCCCAACTATGGCTACACCTTC
CDR3aa: CSVENPNYGYTF
abundance: once
d_gene: -
j_gene: TRBJ1-2
v_gene: TRBV29-1